What follows are 21 T cell receptor beta chains derived from one specimen sequenced in a study of sequential checkpoint blockade in melanoma. Here immunoSEQ multiplex PCR was the method, and the copy in TCRdb shows in-frame clones only, minus some. The sample lists thousands of clones; over 65% were seen once. The sample's treatment: randomized to nivolumab then ipilimumab (arm A) or the reverse (arm B). Sequenced material: CD8+ T cells sorted from blood (inferred from file names), taken from a patient given nivolumab and ipilimumab in sequence. Every receptor here comes from a human donor with melanoma.

J is TRBJ1-4 and V is TRBV9; tentatively, D is TRBD1 (6 bases). The germline CDR1 and CDR2 sequences are SGDLS and YYNGEE. This CDR3 spans 16 amino acids. V was trimmed by 3 bases and J by 6 bases, leaving 18 bases between them. Here the CDR3 DNA reads TGTGCCAGCAGCGCTCCCAGGGGAGGGAAAGATGAAAAACTGTTTTTT. As protein: CASSAPRGGKDEKLFF.

The genes are TRBV7-2 and TRBJ2-1; D is unclear. The CDR3 runs to 15 residues. V lost 4 bases and J lost 5, with 15 bases in between. Germline CDR1 reads SGHTA; CDR2 reads FQGNSA. The CDR3 here is CASSYDWPQDNEQFF. The CDR3 coding sequence is TGTGCCAGCAGCTATGACTGGCCCCAAGACAATGAGCAGTTCTTC.

The genes are TRBV7-6 and TRBJ2-2; TRBD1 agrees at 11 bases. The CDR3 is 21 amino acids. The germline V gene encodes CDR1 SGHVS and CDR2 FNYEAQ. V was clipped by 5 bases and J by 2 bases; unmatched bases: 19. CDR3 in amino acids: CASSIPERDRGVPFNTGELFF. In DNA form, the CDR3 reads TGTGCCAGCAGCATCCCTGAGCGGGACAGGGGGGTTCCATTCAACACCGGGGAGCTGTTTTTT.

The chain links TRBV15 to TRBJ1-2, with TRBD1 identical over 11 bases. V shed 2 bases, J shed 3 bases, and the junction held 5 bases outside the gene matches. Looked up from germline, CDR1 is LNHNV and CDR2 is YYDKDF (reference sequence). The CDR3 has 16 residues. The CDR3: CATSRPGTGGDYGYTF. As DNA, the CDR3 is TGTGCCACCAGCAGACCCGGGACAGGGGGGGACTATGGCTACACCTTC.

Only a few counts were recorded for this clone. This chain connects TRBV7-9 to TRBJ2-2; D gene ambiguous. Germline lookup yields CDR1 SEHNR and CDR2 FQNEAQ (reference sequence). The V end was cut by 5 bases, the J end by 1 base, with 17 bases between. This CDR3 comprises 17 residues. Here the CDR3 DNA reads TGTGCCAGCAGCCCCCTTGGTCCCAGTCGGAACACCGGGGAGCTGTTTTTT. Its protein product is CASSPLGPSRNTGELFF.

V is TRBV4-1 and J is TRBJ2-7; D perhaps matches TRBD1 (6 bases). CDR1 and CDR2 (germline): MGHRA, YSYEKL. V dropped 1 base and J dropped 3 bases, with 13 bases sitting between them. This CDR3 is 15 amino acids long. The CDR3: CASSQGLGQSYEQYF. The DNA of the CDR3 is TGCGCCAGCAGCCAAGGCTTGGGACAAAGCTACGAGCAGTACTTC.

The chain carries TRBV9 and TRBJ1-1; 9 bases agree with TRBD1. The CDR3 is 16 amino acids. J lost 4 bases, V lost 3 bases, and 10 bases had no gene match. From germline, CDR1 is SGDLS and CDR2 YYNGEE. The chain's CDR3 is CASSETGGRSSTEAFF. The DNA of the CDR3 is TGTGCCAGCAGCGAAACAGGGGGCCGAAGTAGCACTGAAGCTTTCTTT.

The rearrangement joins TRBV5-1 to TRBJ2-3, with 10 bases identical to TRBD2. With 3 bases clipped from V and 6 bases from J, the junction kept 13 bases outside the gene matches. The CDR3 runs to 17 residues. Germline V CDR1 and CDR2: SGHRS, YFSETQ. In DNA form, the CDR3 reads TGCGCCAGCAGCTATTTCGGACTAGCGGAGGGGGGGGATACGCAGTATTTT. This encodes CASSYFGLAEGGDTQYF.

V is TRBV27 and J is TRBJ1-2, with D possibly being TRBD1 (6 bases). Between the trimmed V and J ends, which lost 5 bases and 2 bases, there was a span of 15 bases. This CDR3 is 15 amino acids long. Germline CDR1 MNHEY, CDR2 SMNVEV (reference sequence). The CDR3 protein is CASSPTPTGNYGYTF. The DNA for the CDR3 is TGTGCCAGCAGTCCAACCCCAACAGGGAACTATGGCTACACCTTC.

The rearrangement joins TRBV11-3 to TRBJ2-7; a weak D match, TRBD2 (6 bases). The CDR3 extends over 14 amino acids. The V end was cut by 6 bases, the J end by 7 bases, with 19 bases between. CDR1 and CDR2 from the germline V gene are SGHNT and YENEEA. The CDR3, as DNA: TGTGCCAGCAGTGACCCGGGACTCTCCGGGGAGCAGTACTTC. Amino acids: CASSDPGLSGEQYF.

The chain has TRBV7-6 and TRBJ2-5, with 11 bases lining up with TRBD1. V lost 1 base and J lost 2; bases outside the gene matches: 3. The CDR3 length is 16 residues. The germline gives CDR1 SGHVS, CDR2 FNYEAQ. The CDR3 DNA reads TGTGCCAGCAGCTTAGGGGGGACAGGGGGGCAAGAGACCCAGTACTTC. It is translated as CASSLGGTGGQETQYF.

The rearrangement uses TRBV11-2 and TRBJ2-3, with TRBD1 matching over 7 bases. The CDR3 has 15 amino acids. CDR1 and CDR2 from the germline V gene are SGHAT and FQNNGV. Trimming removed 5 bases from V and 5 bases from J; junction bases left unmatched: 10. The CDR3: CASSPPDRVGDTQYF. CDR3 sequence (DNA): TGTGCCAGCAGCCCCCCCGACAGGGTTGGAGATACGCAGTATTTT.

The chain combines TRBV28 with TRBJ2-5; D may be TRBD1 (5 bases). V dropped 2 bases and J dropped 5 bases, with 12 bases sitting between them. The CDR3 extends over 14 amino acids. The germline gives CDR1 MDHEN, CDR2 SYDVKM. The CDR3 DNA sequence: TGTGCCAGCAGTTTAAGGCAGGGCCAGGAGACCCAGTACTTC. Translated: CASSLRQGQETQYF.

This rearrangement joins TRBV25-1 to TRBJ1-6, with 7 bases lining up with TRBD1. From germline, CDR1 is MGHDK and CDR2 SYGVNS. With V trimmed by 7 bases and J by 8 bases, 8 bases remained unmatched. This CDR3 has 14 residues. CDR3: CASTDRAWDSPLHF. In DNA, the CDR3 is TGTGCCAGCACCGACAGGGCTTGGGATTCACCCCTCCACTTT.

This chain connects TRBV28 to TRBJ2-1, with D perhaps matching TRBD1 (5 bases). The CDR3 covers 13 residues. Trimming pared 7 bases from V and 2 bases from J, leaving 9 bases between. Germline V CDR1 and CDR2: MDHEN, SYDVKM. CDR3 sequence (DNA): TGTGCCAGCATAGGGGTAGCCTACAATGAGCAGTTCTTC. As protein: CASIGVAYNEQFF. Combining the CDR3 with reference TRBV28 and TRBJ2-1 gives the whole variable domain DVKVTQSSRYLVKRTGEKVFLECVQDMDHENMFWYRQDPGLGLRLIYFSYDVKMKEKGDIPEGYSVSREKKERFSLILESASTNQTSMYLCASIGVAYNEQFFGPGTRLTVL.

The chain carries TRBV13 and TRBJ2-1, with D possibly TRBD2 on 6 matching bases. The V gene's germline CDR1 is PRHDT and CDR2 FYEKMQ (reference sequence). This CDR3 has 17 amino acids. The V end lost 3 bases, the J end lost 7 bases, and 22 bases lay between the germline ends. CDR3 residues: CASSLVGQGFGGNEQFF. CDR3 nucleotide sequence: TGTGCCAGCAGCTTGGTTGGGCAGGGCTTCGGGGGAAATGAGCAGTTCTTC.

V usage is TRBV27 and J usage is TRBJ2-3; TRBD2 aligns across 8 bases. Looked up from germline, CDR1 is MNHEY and CDR2 is SMNVEV (reference sequence). The CDR3 is 14 residues long. The trim removed 5 bases at V and 2 bases at J, leaving 3 bases unmatched. The CDR3 DNA is TGTGCCAGCAGTCGGGGGGGAACCACAGATACGCAGTATTTT. It translates to CASSRGGTTDTQYF.

This rearrangement joins TRBV6-6 to TRBJ2-5; D remains unclear. The CDR3 has 13 residues. Trimming cost V 2 bases and J 0 bases, with 4 bases left between them. Germline CDR1 is MNHNY and CDR2 is SVGAGI (reference sequence). Here the CDR3 DNA reads TGTGCCAGCAGTTACGGCTACCAAGAGACCCAGTACTTC. Translated: CASSYGYQETQYF.

The chain joins TRBV5-6 to TRBJ1-1; no reliable D call. The CDR3 loop spans 14 amino acids. V was shortened by 6 bases and J by 4 bases, with 16 bases between the two germline ends. CDR1 and CDR2 from the germline V gene are SGHDT and YYEEEE. This chain's CDR3 is CASTFRLRFTEAFF. CDR3 nucleotides: TGTGCCAGCACCTTTCGATTACGGTTCACTGAAGCTTTCTTT.

The gene calls are TRBV19 and TRBJ2-1, with D possibly matching TRBD1 (6 bases). CDR3 length: 14 residues. Trimming pared 3 bases from V and 4 bases from J, leaving 10 bases between. Germline CDR1 reads LNHDA; CDR2 reads SQIVND (reference sequence). Here the CDR3 DNA reads TGTGCCAGTAGTATTTACAGGGATTACAATGAGCAGTTCTTC. Its protein is CASSIYRDYNEQFF.

V usage is TRBV7-9 and J usage is TRBJ2-3, with TRBD2 matching 13 bases. This CDR3 has 18 residues. With 6 bases clipped from V and 4 bases from J, the junction kept 13 bases outside the gene matches. In germline, CDR1 is SEHNR, CDR2 FQNEAQ (reference sequence). CDR3 loop: CASRPPGLAGPQADTQYF. The CDR3 DNA sequence: TGTGCCAGCAGACCACCGGGACTAGCGGGACCTCAGGCAGATACGCAGTATTTT.